This TCR beta chain came from a study of post-analysis software for immune sequencing data. Trimming at V came to 5 bases and at J to 5 bases, leaving 5 bases not matched to a gene. Germline loops: CDR1 DFQATT, CDR2 SNEGSKA (reference sequence). The CDR3 runs to 12 residues. Study-wide results and caveats: Elevated frequency relative to controls characterized roughly five TRBV segments in patients, TRBV5-6, TRBV5-1 and TRBV20-1 among them.

Incorporated into the TCR beta cDNA libraries were unique molecular identifiers, which served to reduce PCR and sequencing biases. One entry per CDR3 protein, called by TCRdb with MiXCR from the PCR reads. The sample holds 450,000 to 700,000 distinct CDR3 sequences, around 47% seen once. In regard to this clonotype: No antigen is known for it.

This clonotype was obtained from a girl aged 5-17 years with multiple sclerosis. Sequencing used blood. This sequence joins TRBV20-1 and TRBJ1-2; 7 nucleotides match TRBD1. The CDR3: CSAHYRGYGYTF. In nucleotides, the CDR3 is TGCAGTGCTCACTACAGGGGTTATGGCTACACCTTC.